Reported below is one TCR beta chain. This specimen comes from a study of T-cell reconstitution after alpha-beta-depleted transplantation in children. Molecular barcoding with unique molecular identifiers was used for the TCRbeta library. TCRdb reanalysed the PCR reads using MiXCR and keeps one entry per CDR3 protein. The sample lists roughly 490,000 distinct CDR3 sequences; about 10% were seen once. V trimming: 3 bases; J trimming: 3 bases; junction bases outside the gene matches: 7. There are 16 residues in the CDR3. Germline loops: CDR1 SGHKS, CDR2 YYEKEE (reference sequence). This sequence joins TRBV5-5 and TRBJ2-2, with 8 bases aligning to TRBD2. The source of this sequence is a female patient aged 2-10 years who had a stem cell transplant for aplastic anemia, so the T cells may come from the graft donor. Source: PBMCs, mostly from graft donor cells, taken 180 days after TCRalphabeta/CD19-depleted stem cell transplant. The CDR3 loop is CASSSYSGRDTGELFF. CDR3 sequence (DNA): TGTGCCAGCAGCTCCTATTCCGGGAGGGACACCGGGGAGCTGTTTTTT. The whole variable domain, filled in from reference TRBV5-5 and TRBJ2-2, reads DAGVTQSPTHLIKTRGQQVTLRCSPISGHKSVSWYQQVLGQGPQFIFQYYEKEERGRGNFPDRFSARQFPNYSSELNVNALLLGDSALYLCASSSYSGRDTGELFFGEGSRLTVL.